These T cell receptor beta chains were read from a single sample in a study of T cell responses to AZD1222 COVID-19 vaccine. Assay: immunoSEQ multiplex PCR; the TCRdb copy retains only in-frame clones and omits some. The sample lists around 94,000 clones, 85% to 90% seen once, with less than 6% in the top ten. Sequencing used peripheral blood, obtained on day 0 of AZD1222 vaccination. The receptor set was obtained from an adult in good health. Both conserved end residues are part of each CDR3. A D gene is named only where the DNA matches it firmly. For some rows the clone size is stated as once, few or many, or as a class when expanded; others skip it.

abundance | j_gene | d_gene | v_gene | CDR3aa | CDR3nt
- | TRBJ2-1 | TRBD2 | TRBV5-1 | CASSLRRTSGGEYNEQFF | TGCGCCAGCAGCCTGAGACGGACTAGCGGGGGGGAGTACAATGAGCAGTTCTTC
- | TRBJ2-3 | - | TRBV5-1 | CASSPEGGDTQYF | TGCGCCAGCAGCCCGGAGGGCGGGGATACGCAGTATTTT
- | TRBJ2-3 | - | TRBV6-2/TRBV6-3 | CASSYSKTNTQYF | TGTGCCAGCAGTTACTCGAAGACGAATACGCAGTATTTT
- | TRBJ2-3 | - | TRBV19 | CASSLGPQDTQYF | TGTGCCAGTAGCCTCGGCCCCCAAGATACGCAGTATTTT
once | TRBJ2-1 | - | TRBV28 | CASSFKRVVSYNEQFF | TGTGCCAGCAGTTTTAAACGGGTAGTCTCCTACAATGAGCAGTTCTTC
- | TRBJ2-1 | TRBD2 | TRBV28 | CASSFPQEREGYNEQFF | TGTGCCAGCAGTTTCCCCCAGGAGCGGGAGGGCTACAATGAGCAGTTCTTC
few | TRBJ1-4 | TRBD1 | TRBV29-1 | CSVEEGTGGDEKLFF | TGCAGCGTTGAAGAAGGGACAGGGGGAGATGAAAAACTGTTTTTT
- | TRBJ1-5 | - | TRBV7-3 | CASSFYRGSNQPQHF | TGTGCCAGCAGCTTCTACCGGGGGAGCAATCAGCCCCAGCATTTT
- | TRBJ1-5 | - | TRBV28 | CASSLLTLRGNQPQHF | TGTGCCAGCAGTTTATTAACACTAAGGGGCAATCAGCCCCAGCATTTT
few | TRBJ2-7 | TRBD1 | TRBV27 | CASSSADRGRYEQYF | TGTGCCAGCAGTTCCGCGGACAGGGGGCGGTACGAGCAGTACTTC
- | TRBJ1-3 | - | TRBV11-2 | CASSLTGPGNTIYF | TGTGCCAGCAGCTTAACAGGGCCTGGAAACACCATATATTTT
- | TRBJ1-1 | - | TRBV6-5 | CASSYFKPGAEAFF | TGTGCCAGCAGTTACTTTAAACCCGGGGCTGAAGCTTTCTTT
- | TRBJ2-1 | TRBD2 | TRBV7-6 | CASSWRLAGGHYNEQFF | TGTGCCAGCAGCTGGCGACTAGCGGGGGGCCATTACAATGAGCAGTTCTTC
- | TRBJ1-5 | - | TRBV2 | CASSEGQGNGNQPQHF | TGTGCCAGCAGTGAGGGCCAGGGAAACGGCAATCAGCCCCAGCATTTT
once | TRBJ1-2 | - | TRBV5-1 | CASSLGQNYGYTF | TGCGCCAGCAGCTTGGGACAGAACTATGGCTACACCTTC
- | TRBJ2-3 | - | TRBV20-1 | CSSGTTPTQYF | TGCAGTTCCGGGACGACTCCCACGCAGTATTTT
- | TRBJ1-6 | - | TRBV11-2 | CASSLTGFNSPLHF | TGTGCCAGCAGCTTGACAGGATTCAATTCACCCCTCCACTTT
once | TRBJ1-4 | TRBD1 | TRBV7-2 | CASSLDRRNEKLFF | TGTGCCAGCAGCCTGGACAGGAGGAATGAAAAACTGTTTTTT
- | TRBJ1-6 | - | TRBV5-1 | CASSPSGRRNSPLHF | TGCGCCAGCAGCCCCTCGGGCAGAAGGAATTCACCCCTCCACTTT
- | TRBJ2-2 | TRBD2 | TRBV7-7 | CASSLAGGNTGELFF | TGTGCTAGCAGCTTAGCGGGGGGCAATACCGGGGAGCTGTTTTTT
- | TRBJ2-7 | TRBD2 | TRBV5-1 | CASSLGTSGRTYEQYF | TGCGCCAGCAGCTTAGGGACTAGCGGGCGAACCTACGAGCAGTACTTC
- | TRBJ2-7 | - | TRBV9 | CASSVGDGHYEQYF | TGTGCCAGCAGCGTAGGTGACGGCCACTACGAGCAGTACTTC
- | TRBJ1-6 | - | TRBV6-5 | CASSYRRQHSPLHF | TGTGCCAGCAGTTACCGCAGACAACATTCACCCCTCCACTTT
- | TRBJ2-7 | TRBD1 | TRBV27 | CASSSRGRPYEQYF | TGTGCCAGCAGTTCCAGGGGGCGGCCCTACGAGCAGTACTTC
- | TRBJ1-1 | - | TRBV6-6 | CASSYSLTGGNTEAFF | TGTGCCAGCAGTTACTCATTAACAGGAGGGAACACTGAAGCTTTCTTT
- | TRBJ1-2 | TRBD1 | TRBV7-9 | CASSLVTGVNYGYTF | TGTGCCAGCAGCTTAGTCACAGGGGTAAACTATGGCTACACCTTC
- | TRBJ1-5 | - | TRBV5-6 | CASSFRGAGSNQPQHF | TGTGCCAGCAGCTTTAGGGGCGCGGGGAGCAATCAGCCCCAGCATTTT
- | TRBJ1-2 | - | TRBV6-5 | CASTLGAGNGYTF | TGTGCCAGCACCCTTGGGGCAGGGAATGGCTACACCTTC
- | TRBJ2-2 | - | TRBV5-1 | CASSLAAAANTGELFF | TGCGCCAGCAGCTTGGCCGCGGCAGCTAACACCGGGGAGCTGTTTTTT
- | TRBJ1-5 | - | TRBV7-2 | CASRPTGLTGQPQHF | TGTGCCAGCAGGCCAACGGGGTTAACTGGGCAGCCCCAGCATTTT
- | TRBJ2-1 | TRBD2 | TRBV7-8 | CASSSSGGTDEQFF | TGTGCCAGCAGCTCTAGCGGGGGGACGGATGAGCAGTTCTTC
- | TRBJ2-5 | - | TRBV7-2 | CASSSRGGRSETQYF | TGTGCCAGCAGTTCAAGGGGGGGCCGGAGTGAGACCCAGTACTTC
- | TRBJ1-6 | TRBD1 | TRBV9 | CASSGTASSYNSPLHF | TGTGCCAGCAGTGGGACAGCGAGCTCCTATAATTCACCCCTCCACTTT
- | TRBJ1-5 | - | TRBV19 | CASSISQARGDQPQHF | TGTGCCAGTAGTATATCCCAGGCCAGGGGCGATCAGCCCCAGCATTTT
- | TRBJ1-2 | TRBD1 | TRBV6-1 | CASSEAGQGANYGYTF | TGTGCCAGCAGTGAAGCGGGACAGGGGGCAAACTATGGCTACACCTTC
- | TRBJ2-5 | - | TRBV19 | CASSPLDSSRGETQYF | TGTGCCAGTAGTCCCTTAGATTCGAGCCGAGGGGAGACCCAGTACTTC
- | TRBJ2-5 | - | TRBV3-1/TRBV3-2 | CASSQEDGEETQYF | TGTGCCAGCAGCCAAGAAGACGGGGAAGAGACCCAGTACTTC
- | TRBJ1-4 | - | TRBV28 | CASQGTNEKLFF | TGTGCCAGCCAGGGGACTAATGAAAAACTGTTTTTT
few | TRBJ1-1 | - | TRBV2 | CASRGDINTEAFF | TGTGCCAGCAGAGGAGATATTAACACTGAAGCTTTCTTT
- | TRBJ2-2 | TRBD2 | TRBV5-1 | CASSLPGTSGNSEGGELFF | TGCGCCAGCAGCTTACCCGGGACTAGCGGGAACAGCGAGGGCGGGGAGCTGTTTTTT
- | TRBJ1-6 | TRBD1 | TRBV6-5 | CASSRGTGGRAPLHF | TGTGCCAGCAGCCGTGGGACAGGGGGCAGGGCACCCCTCCACTTT
- | TRBJ1-2 | TRBD1 | TRBV20-1 | CSATGTGGYTF | TGCAGTGCTACCGGGACAGGAGGCTACACCTTC